A single sample gave rise to the 26 T cell receptor beta chains below, sequenced in a study of response to subunit inactivated influenza vaccine. One entry per CDR3 protein, called by TCRdb with MiXCR from the RT-PCR reads. Of around 480,000 distinct CDR3 sequences listed, 9.5% to 13% were seen once; the top ten hold 10% to 15%. This material consisted of PBMCs from blood, taken around seven weeks after vaccination. These receptors were obtained from a man aged 50 or older who received an inactivated influenza vaccine.

This clonotype was detected only a few times. The V call is TRBV5-1, the J call TRBJ2-2, with a weak D call TRBD2 (6 bases). The V gene's germline CDR1 is SGHRS and CDR2 YFSETQ. Trimming left V 4 bases short and J 7 bases short, with 14 bases between. The CDR3 consists of 14 residues. CDR3 sequence: CASSVRGSGGELFF. The CDR3 coding sequence is TGCGCCAGCAGCGTCCGGGGGTCGGGCGGGGAGCTGTTTTTT.

This rearrangement joins TRBV7-2 to TRBJ1-6; no definite D call. Germline assignment: CDR1 SGHTA and CDR2 FQGNSA. CDR3 size: 14 residues. Between the trimmed V and J ends, which lost 2 bases and 7 bases, there was a span of 9 bases. Here the CDR3 reads CASSLWKLNSPLHF. DNA of the CDR3: TGTGCCAGCAGCTTATGGAAGCTGAATTCACCCCTCCACTTT.

This clonotype was picked up many times. The V gene is TRBV5-1, the J gene TRBJ1-1; no reliable D call. The CDR3 loop spans 13 amino acids. Trimming cost V 2 bases and J 1 base, with 6 bases left between them. Looked up from germline, CDR1 is SGHRS and CDR2 is YFSETQ. The CDR3 reads CASSFTRNTEAFF. CDR3 sequence (DNA): TGCGCCAGCAGCTTTACAAGGAACACTGAAGCTTTCTTT.

The chain is built from TRBV27 and TRBJ1-5; D possibly corresponds to TRBD1 (5 bases). CDR1 MNHEY and CDR2 SMNVEV come from the germline V gene (reference sequence). V lost 6 bases and J 7 bases, leaving 19 bases between the germline ends. The CDR3 loop spans 15 amino acids. Written as DNA, the CDR3 is TGTGCCAGCAGCCGGCTGGGGGAGTTCCTACAGCCCCAGCATTTT. Encoded protein: CASSRLGEFLQPQHF.

This clonotype was detected many times. The rearrangement joins TRBV11-2 to TRBJ2-3; no clear D gene. The V end was cut by 7 bases, the J end by 0 bases, with 5 bases between. The CDR3 extends over 12 amino acids. Germline CDR1 SGHAT, CDR2 FQNNGV. The CDR3 DNA follows: TGTGCCAGCATGCTAAGCACAGATACGCAGTATTTT. Translating gives CASMLSTDTQYF. The full variable domain, rest sourced from reference TRBV11-2 and TRBJ2-3, is EAGVAQSPRYKIIEKRQSVAFWCNPISGHATLYWYQQILGQGPKLLIQFQNNGVVDDSQLPKDRFSAERLKGVDSTLKIQPAKLEDSAVYLCASMLSTDTQYFGPGTRLTVL.

This clonotype was counted only a few times. This CDR3 is CASRKPSSGSMAGELFF. CDR3 sequence (DNA): TGTGCCAGCAGGAAGCCTTCTAGCGGGAGCATGGCCGGGGAGCTGTTTTTT. The chain combines TRBV25-1 with TRBJ2-2; 10 bases match TRBD2. Germline trimming cut 6 bases from V and 6 bases from J; bases unmatched to any gene: 13. The germline CDR1 and CDR2 sequences are MGHDK and SYGVNS. The CDR3 length is 17 residues.

The rearrangement joins TRBV6-1 to TRBJ1-4, with a possible D match to TRBD1 (6 bases). CDR1 and CDR2 from the germline V gene are MNHNS and SASEGT. The V and J ends lost 6 bases and 8 bases respectively, with 16 bases between them. The CDR3 loop spans 14 amino acids. The CDR3 protein is CASRRARGGEKLFF. For the CDR3, the DNA is TGTGCCAGCAGGAGAGCTCGGGGGGGCGAAAAACTGTTTTTT.

This clonotype has just a few counts. The chain joins TRBV15 to TRBJ2-7; tentatively, D is TRBD1 (6 bases). Germline V gives CDR1 LNHNV, CDR2 YYDKDF (reference sequence). V shed 0 bases and J shed 4 bases, with 13 bases lying between them. The CDR3 is 15 amino acids. Here the CDR3 DNA reads TGTGCCACCAGCAGAGAACATTCAGGGGAATACGAGCAGTACTTC. Amino acids: CATSREHSGEYEQYF.

This clonotype was picked up a small number of times. The CDR3 is CSAFGTESGKLFF. For the CDR3, the DNA is TGCAGTGCTTTTGGGACAGAATCGGGAAAACTGTTTTTT. V gene TRBV20-1 combines with J gene TRBJ1-4; TRBD1 agrees at 7 bases. Germline V gene lookup returns CDR1 DFQATT and CDR2 SNEGSKA (reference sequence). The V gene end was trimmed by 5 bases and the J gene end by 10 bases; junction bases not matched to a gene: 10. The CDR3 has 13 residues.

This clonotype came up a few times. The CDR3 reads CASSPRGLNQPQHF. In DNA form, the CDR3 reads TGTGCCAGCAGCCCCAGGGGGCTAAATCAGCCCCAGCATTTT. V and J are TRBV4-2 and TRBJ1-5; 8 nucleotides agree with TRBD1. The V segment lost 4 bases and the J segment 4 bases; nucleotides outside the gene matches: 3. Looked up from germline, CDR1 is LGHNA and CDR2 is YNFKEQ. This CDR3 is built from 14 residues.

This clonotype was observed a handful of times. This chain connects TRBV6-1 to TRBJ1-1; TRBD1 is a possible D gene (6 bases). The V end was cut by 6 bases, the J end by 0 bases, with 23 bases between. The CDR3 totals 18 residues. Germline values: CDR1 MNHNS, CDR2 SASEGT. The CDR3 DNA reads TGTGCCAGCAGGTTTGCGGGGCGGACAGACAGAATGAACACTGAAGCTTTCTTT. It is translated as CASRFAGRTDRMNTEAFF.

This clonotype occurred a few times. The chain combines TRBV4-2 with TRBJ2-7; 11 nucleotides match TRBD2. J was trimmed by 7 bases and V by 7 bases; bases with no gene match: 33. The CDR3 is 22 amino acids. The V gene's germline CDR1 is LGHNA and CDR2 YNFKEQ. The DNA for the CDR3 is TGTGCCAGCACCCCTCTTCCTACGGGACTAGCGGATCCACTCCCTAGACTTTGGGAGCAGTACTTC. It is translated as CASTPLPTGLADPLPRLWEQYF.

The chain is built from TRBV24-1 and TRBJ2-1; no clear D. This CDR3 has 13 residues. V lost 3 bases and J lost 10, with 12 bases in between. CDR1 and CDR2 (germline): KGHDR, SFDVKD. In DNA, the CDR3 is TGTGCCACCAGTGATCCTACTGGATACGAGCAGTTCTTC. Amino acid sequence: CATSDPTGYEQFF.

This clonotype was found a few times. CDR3 residues: CASSQRQGATDTQYF. The DNA of the CDR3 is TGTGCCAGCAGCCAGAGACAGGGGGCCACAGATACGCAGTATTTT. The gene calls are TRBV14 and TRBJ2-3, with TRBD1 matching over 10 bases. V shed 3 bases, J shed 2 bases, and the junction held 2 bases outside the gene matches. Germline CDR1 SGHDN, CDR2 FVKESK. This CDR3 comprises 15 residues. The full variable domain, with the rest looked up from reference TRBV14 and TRBJ2-3, is EAGVTQFPSHSVIEKGQTVTLRCDPISGHDNLYWYRRVMGKEIKFLLHFVKESKQDESGMPNNRFLAERTGGTYSTLKVQPAELEDSGVYFCASSQRQGATDTQYFGPGTRLTVL.

This clonotype was seen a handful of times. The DNA for the CDR3 is TGTGCCACCAGGGTGACTAGCGGGGGGCCAAGCTCCTACAATGAGCAGTTCTTC. Translated, it gives CATRVTSGGPSSYNEQFF. This chain links TRBV15 with TRBJ2-1; the match to TRBD2 covers 13 bases. V shed 6 bases, J shed 0 bases, and the junction held 8 bases outside the gene matches. The CDR3 has 18 amino acids. Germline CDR1 reads LNHNV; CDR2 reads YYDKDF (reference sequence). The whole variable domain, remainder taken from reference TRBV15 and TRBJ2-1, is DAMVIQNPRYQVTQFGKPVTLSCSQTLNHNVMYWYQQKSSQAPKLLFHYYDKDFNNEADTPDNFQSRRPNTSFCFLDIRSPGLGDTAMYLCATRVTSGGPSSYNEQFFGPGTRLTVL.

V gene TRBV11-1 combines with J gene TRBJ2-4; D not resolved. Trimming left V 8 bases short and J 7 bases short, with 15 bases between. Per germline, CDR1 SGHAT and CDR2 FQDESV (reference sequence). The CDR3 extends over 13 amino acids. The CDR3 DNA follows: TGTGCCAGCTGCCTCCTGCTCAGTAACATTCAGTACTTC. Translated, it gives CASCLLLSNIQYF.

This chain's CDR3 is CAIAKRGGLQETQYF. In nucleotides, the CDR3 is TGTGCCATCGCCAAGCGGGGTGGGCTACAAGAGACCCAGTACTTC. This sequence joins TRBV10-3 and TRBJ2-5, with 7 bases matching TRBD2. Germline trimming cut 8 bases from V and 2 bases from J; bases unmatched to any gene: 11. Germline V gives CDR1 ENHRY, CDR2 SYGVKD. The CDR3 sequence is 15 residues long.

The table lists this clonotype with many counts. This chain uses TRBV7-9 with TRBJ2-7; 10 nucleotides line up with TRBD2. Looked up from germline, CDR1 is SEHNR and CDR2 is FQNEAQ (reference sequence). Unmatched junction bases numbered 8, after V lost 11 bases and J lost 4 bases. The CDR3 runs to 13 residues. The CDR3 bases are TGTGCCTGTTTAGCGGGGGGCTTATACGAGCAGTACTTC. Translating gives CACLAGGLYEQYF. Variable domain in full (rest from reference TRBV7-9 and TRBJ2-7): DTGVSQNPRHKITKRGQNVTFRCDPISEHNRLYWYRQTLGQGPEFLTYFQNEAQLEKSRLLSDRFSAERPKGSFSTLEIQRTEQGDSAMYLCACLAGGLYEQYFGPGTRLTVT.

This CDR3 reads CSARDLRVNEQFF. The DNA of the CDR3 is TGCAGTGCTAGAGATCTCAGGGTGAATGAGCAGTTCTTC. The V gene is TRBV20-1, the J gene TRBJ2-1; D is perhaps TRBD1 (5 bases). Germline lookup yields CDR1 DFQATT and CDR2 SNEGSKA (reference sequence). The germline V and J ends were trimmed by 0 bases and 7 bases, with 10 bases remaining between them. The CDR3 sequence is 13 residues long.

The sample holds one count of this clonotype. The rearrangement uses TRBV27 and TRBJ2-1; TRBD1 might be the D (6 bases). Germline V gene data show CDR1 as MNHEY and CDR2 as SMNVEV (reference sequence). The CDR3 is 16 residues long. Trimming took 9 bases from V and 0 from J, leaving 18 bases between them. In DNA form, the CDR3 reads TGTGCCAGTCGGTTCGTGGGGGCGAGCTCCTACAATGAGCAGTTCTTC. Translated, it gives CASRFVGASSYNEQFF.

Many counts were recorded for this clonotype. The rearrangement uses TRBV3-1 and TRBJ1-2; 9 bases fit TRBD1. CDR1 is LGHDT, CDR2 YNNKEL, per germline (reference sequence). CDR3 length equals 16 residues. With 4 bases clipped from V and 8 bases from J, the junction kept 14 bases outside the gene matches. This CDR3 is CASSPTTGQGKGGYTF. CDR3 nucleotides: TGTGCCAGCAGCCCAACCACCGGACAGGGGAAAGGCGGCTACACCTTC.

V and J are TRBV12-3 or TRBV12-4 and TRBJ2-5; perhaps TRBD2 as D (6 bases). This CDR3 comprises 15 residues. V was cut by 3 bases and J by 4 bases, with 15 bases left in between. CDR3 in DNA: TGTGCCAGCAGTTTTAAGGGCCCCGGGAGAGAGACCCAGTACTTC. It codes for CASSFKGPGRETQYF.

This clonotype turned up a few times. The J gene is TRBJ1-1, the V gene TRBV6-2 or TRBV6-3, with 8 bases aligning to TRBD1. The CDR3 length is 11 residues. V gave up 6 bases and J gave up 10 bases; unmatched junction bases: 4. Germline CDR1 reads MNHEY; CDR2 reads SVGEGT. The CDR3 sequence is CASSHGQGAFF. The CDR3 bases are TGTGCCAGCAGCCACGGACAGGGAGCTTTCTTT.

The gene calls are TRBV25-1 and TRBJ2-1, with 7 bases identical to TRBD2. This CDR3 has 18 residues. Germline-derived CDR1 and CDR2 are MGHDK and SYGVNS. V lost 3 bases to trimming and J lost 0 bases; unmatched junction nucleotides: 11. The CDR3 protein is CASSDPLAATSSYNEQFF. The CDR3 DNA sequence: TGTGCCAGCAGTGATCCCCTAGCGGCAACGAGCTCCTACAATGAGCAGTTCTTC.

There are a few counts of this clonotype. The CDR3 nucleotides read TGCAGTGCCCCTGATTGGCGTGTTAGGGAGACCCAGTACTTC. Translated: CSAPDWRVRETQYF. The rearrangement links TRBV20-1 to TRBJ2-5; D not resolved. The CDR3 is 14 amino acids. The ends were cut back, 6 bases at V and 5 bases at J, with 19 bases in the middle. The V gene's germline CDR1 is DFQATT and CDR2 SNEGSKA (reference sequence).

The chain is built from TRBV6-1 and TRBJ2-3, with a possible D match to TRBD2 (5 bases). The germline V gene has CDR1 MNHNS and CDR2 SASEGT. V was cut by 6 bases and J by 2 bases, with 15 bases left in between. This CDR3 comprises 15 residues. Here the CDR3 reads CASRPVGDATDTQYF. The DNA for the CDR3 is TGTGCCAGCAGGCCCGTCGGGGATGCCACAGATACGCAGTATTTT.